This TCR beta chain originates from a study of blood T cell repertoires in COVID-19. Participants reported their clinical history, and cohort assignment relied on those reports. This clone was seen just once. Per the original data handling: Amplification of reference gene primers provided the estimated nucleated cell counts. Using immunoSEQ multiplex PCR, the repertoire was profiled, and TCRdb retains in-frame clones only, with some absent. The D gene and trimming were derived from the DNA, and the V and J assignments and clone size from that table. The table lists some 200,000 clones, around 90% of them singletons, with 5.5% to 8.5% in the top ten. This sequence was found in a man aged 30-40 years in a cohort exposed to, infected with or recovered from COVID-19 (not recorded which). The sample comprised PBMCs or T cells enriched from blood (not recorded which).

This chain's CDR3 is CASSLKQGPSYEQYF. In DNA, the CDR3 is TGCGCCAGCAGCTTGAAACAGGGACCATCCTACGAGCAGTACTTC. The V call is TRBV5-1, the J call TRBJ2-7; D may be TRBD1 (6 bases). This CDR3 region has 15 residues. Germline CDR1 and CDR2: SGHRS and YFSETQ. V was cut by 1 base and J by 1 base, with 12 bases left in between.